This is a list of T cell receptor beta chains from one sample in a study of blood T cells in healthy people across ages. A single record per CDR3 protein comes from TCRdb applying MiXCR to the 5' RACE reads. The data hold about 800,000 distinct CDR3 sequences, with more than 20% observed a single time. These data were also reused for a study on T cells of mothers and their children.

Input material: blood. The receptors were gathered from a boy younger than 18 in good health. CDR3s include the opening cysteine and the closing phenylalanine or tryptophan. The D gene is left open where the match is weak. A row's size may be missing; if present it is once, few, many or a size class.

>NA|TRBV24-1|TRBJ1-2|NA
TGTGCCACCAGTGAAGGGGGTGACTATGGCTACACCTTC
CATSEGGDYGYTF
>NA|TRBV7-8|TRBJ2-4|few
TGTGCCAGCAGCTTAGCGGCACTAGCCAAAAACATTCAGTACTTC
CASSLAALAKNIQYF
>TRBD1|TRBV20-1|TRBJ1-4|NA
TGCAGTGCCACCGCCGACAGGGGCTGGAATGAAAAACTGTTTTTT
CSATADRGWNEKLFF
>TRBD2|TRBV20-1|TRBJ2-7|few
TGCAGTGCCAGAGTAGGGACTAACTCCTACGAGCAGTACTTC
CSARVGTNSYEQYF
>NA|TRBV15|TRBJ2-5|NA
TGTGCCACCAGCAGAGTTGGGCGACAGACCAAAGAGACCCAGTACTTC
CATSRVGRQTKETQYF
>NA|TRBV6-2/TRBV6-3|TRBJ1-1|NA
TGTGCCAGCAGAAACCTCAGGGACACTGAAGCTTTCTTT
CASRNLRDTEAFF
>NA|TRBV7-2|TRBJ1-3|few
TGTGCCAGCAGCTTGGGGGTCCTCTCTGGAAACACCATATATTTT
CASSLGVLSGNTIYF
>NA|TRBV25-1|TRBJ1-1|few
TGTGCCAGCAAAAGGACGGAGAACACTGAAGCTTTCTTT
CASKRTENTEAFF
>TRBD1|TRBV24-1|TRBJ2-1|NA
TGTGCCACCAAAGACTCCGGGACAGGGGTATATGAGCAGTTCTTC
CATKDSGTGVYEQFF
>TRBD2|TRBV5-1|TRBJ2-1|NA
TGCGCCAGCCGCACGACTAGCGGGCCTTCCTACAATGAGCAGTTCTTC
CASRTTSGPSYNEQFF
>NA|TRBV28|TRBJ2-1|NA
TGTGCCAGCTCCATCACCTACAATGAGCAGTTCTTC
CASSITYNEQFF
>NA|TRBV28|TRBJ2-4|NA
TGTGCCAGCAGTTCAGGACCCTCCATAGCCAAAAACATTCAGTACTTC
CASSSGPSIAKNIQYF
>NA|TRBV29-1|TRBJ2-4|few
TGCAGCGTTGAAGATCGGAGAGGGGGAAACATTCAGTACTTC
CSVEDRRGGNIQYF
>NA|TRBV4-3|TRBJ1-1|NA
TGCGCCAGCAGCCAAGATCGTAACAGGGAGGGGGCTGAAGCTTTCTTT
CASSQDRNREGAEAFF
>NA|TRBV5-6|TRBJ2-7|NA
TGTGCCAGCAGCGTGTTCTACTCTCTCTCCTACGAGCAGTACTTC
CASSVFYSLSYEQYF
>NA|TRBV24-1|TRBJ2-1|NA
TGTGCCAGCGAAGGGGGCTCCTACAATGAGCAGTTCTTC
CASEGGSYNEQFF
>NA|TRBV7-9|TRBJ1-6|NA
TGTGCCAGCAGCCACCGGGACGAGGAGAATTCACCCCTCCACTTT
CASSHRDEENSPLHF
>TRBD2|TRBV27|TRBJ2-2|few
TGTGCCAGCAGTGCCCCGGGTCTAGCGGGAGGGGGCACCGGGGAGCTGTTTTTT
CASSAPGLAGGGTGELFF
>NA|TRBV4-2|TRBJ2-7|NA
TGTGCCAGCAGCCACGTTGGGGGAGAAACCTACGAGCAGTACTTC
CASSHVGGETYEQYF
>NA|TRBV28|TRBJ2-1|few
TGTGCCAGCAGTCAATCCACAGGGTACAATGAGCAGTTCTTC
CASSQSTGYNEQFF
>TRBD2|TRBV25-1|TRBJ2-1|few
TGTGCCAGCAGTGGGGGACTAGTCACTGAGCAGTTCTTC
CASSGGLVTEQFF
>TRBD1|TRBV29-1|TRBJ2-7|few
TGCAGCGTTGAATACGGGACAGGGTTGAACGAGCAGTACTTC
CSVEYGTGLNEQYF
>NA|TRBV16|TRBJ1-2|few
TGTGCCAGCAGCCAATCTGGTATTGGCTACACCTTC
CASSQSGIGYTF
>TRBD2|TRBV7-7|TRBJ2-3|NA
TGTGCTAGCAGCTCCGGACTAGCGGGGGGCGTTACAGATACGCAGTATTTT
CASSSGLAGGVTDTQYF
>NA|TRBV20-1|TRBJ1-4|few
TGCAGTGCTAGTGACAATGATGCATATAATGAAAAACTGTTTTTT
CSASDNDAYNEKLFF
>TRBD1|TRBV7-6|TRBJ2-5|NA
TGTGCCAGCAGCTTCGGACAGGGGGCCGAGACCCAGTACTTC
CASSFGQGAETQYF
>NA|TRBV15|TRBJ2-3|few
TGTGCCACCAGCAGAGAGGTCCTCAGCGCAGATACGCAGTATTTT
CATSREVLSADTQYF
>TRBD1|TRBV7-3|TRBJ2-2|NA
TGTGCCAGCAGCCGCGGGACAGGGAAAGCCGGGGAGCTGTTTTTT
CASSRGTGKAGELFF
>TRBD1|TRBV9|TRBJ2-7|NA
TGTGCCAGCAGCGGGACAGGGTCCTCCTACGAGCAGTACTTC
CASSGTGSSYEQYF
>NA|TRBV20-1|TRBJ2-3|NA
TGCAGTGCTAGAGAGTTGGGGATAAGAACAGATACGCAGTATTTT
CSARELGIRTDTQYF
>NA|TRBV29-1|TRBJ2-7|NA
TGCAGCGTTCTGACGGGAGCGACCTACGAGCAGTACTTC
CSVLTGATYEQYF
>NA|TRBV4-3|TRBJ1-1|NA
TGCGCCAGCAGCCACGTCACCAGGGGAGAGACTGAAGCTTTCTTT
CASSHVTRGETEAFF
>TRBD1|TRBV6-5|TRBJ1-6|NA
TGTGCCAGCAGTTACGGGACAGACTATAATTCACCCCTCCACTTT
CASSYGTDYNSPLHF
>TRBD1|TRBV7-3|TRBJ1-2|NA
TGTGCCAGCAGCCCCGGACAGGTTAACTATGGCTACACCTTC
CASSPGQVNYGYTF
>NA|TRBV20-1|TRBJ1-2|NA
TGCAGTGCCGAAGGACGGTACGGCTACACCTTC
CSAEGRYGYTF
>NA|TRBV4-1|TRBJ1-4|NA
TGCGCCAGCAGCCACGAAACCCCGGGACTGCTGTTTTTT
CASSHETPGLLFF
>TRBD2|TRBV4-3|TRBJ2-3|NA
TGCGCCAGCAGCCAAGATGAGTTGATGGGTAGCGGGGGGTATACGCAGTATTTT
CASSQDELMGSGGYTQYF
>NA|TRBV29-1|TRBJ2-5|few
TGCAGCGTTGATGGCCCGACAGAGACCCAGTACTTC
CSVDGPTETQYF
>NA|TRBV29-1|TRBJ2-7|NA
TGCAGCGTTGAAGATGGCCAGGACAGCTACGAGCAGTACTTC
CSVEDGQDSYEQYF
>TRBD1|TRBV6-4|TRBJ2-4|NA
TGTGCCAGCAGTGACCGGACAGGGTTTTTGAGGGCCAAAAACATTCAGTACTTC
CASSDRTGFLRAKNIQYF
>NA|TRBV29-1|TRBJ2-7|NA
TGCAGCGCCGACGGGGACGACTACGAGCAGTACTTC
CSADGDDYEQYF
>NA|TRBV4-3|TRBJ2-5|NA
TGCGCCAGCAGCCAAGAGCGCCAGGGTGGGACCCAGTACTTC
CASSQERQGGTQYF
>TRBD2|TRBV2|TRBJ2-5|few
TGTGCCAGCAGCGAACTAGCGGGGAAAGAGACCCAGTACTTC
CASSELAGKETQYF
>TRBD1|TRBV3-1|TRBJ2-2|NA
TGTGCCAGCAGCCAAGGAGGGACAGGGGGCAACGGGGAGCTGTTTTTT
CASSQGGTGGNGELFF
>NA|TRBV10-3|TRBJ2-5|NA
TGTGCCATCAGGAGACAGGCTGAAGAGACCCAGTACTTC
CAIRRQAEETQYF
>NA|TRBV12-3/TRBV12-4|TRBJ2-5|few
TGTGCCAGCAGGCCGGCCGGGACGGAACAAGAGACCCAGTACTTC
CASRPAGTEQETQYF
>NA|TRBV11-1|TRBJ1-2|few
TGTGCCAGCACCCGGGGGCCTAACTATGGCTACACCTTC
CASTRGPNYGYTF
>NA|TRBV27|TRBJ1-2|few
TGTGCCAGCAGTCCGGGGAGAGTCTATGGCTACACCTTC
CASSPGRVYGYTF
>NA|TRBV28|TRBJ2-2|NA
TGTGCCAGCACCATAGGGGTGCCCGGGGAGCTGTTTTTT
CASTIGVPGELFF
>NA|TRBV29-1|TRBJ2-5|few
TGCAGCGTCCTGAGGGGAGGAAGAGAGACCCAGTACTTC
CSVLRGGRETQYF
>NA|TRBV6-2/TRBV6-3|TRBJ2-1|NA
TGTGCCAGCAGTTACTGGACAGTTAATGAGCAGTTCTTC
CASSYWTVNEQFF
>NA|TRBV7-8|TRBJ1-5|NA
TGTGCCAGCAGCCCCCGGGAGGGGAGGTTGGTTCAGCCCCAGCATTTT
CASSPREGRLVQPQHF
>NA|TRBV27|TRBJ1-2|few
TGTGCCAGCAGTCTGGGACCAGGTCGTCTACACTATGGCTACACCTTC
CASSLGPGRLHYGYTF
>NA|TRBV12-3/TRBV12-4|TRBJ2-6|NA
TGTGCCAGCACCCTAAGGGCCGGGGCCCTAGTCGACTCTGGGGCCAACGTCCTGACTTTC
CASTLRAGALVDSGANVLTF
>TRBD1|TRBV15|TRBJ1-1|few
TGTGCCACCAGCAGAGATCCTTTACCGTTACAGGGGTACACTGAAGCTTTCTTT
CATSRDPLPLQGYTEAFF
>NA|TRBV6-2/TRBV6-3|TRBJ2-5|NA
TGTGCCAGCAGTTACTGGGGGGCAAGAGAGCAGTACTTC
CASSYWGAREQYF
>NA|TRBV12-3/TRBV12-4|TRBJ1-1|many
TGTGCCAGCAGTCTAGGGGGGATCACTGAAGCTTTCTTT
CASSLGGITEAFF
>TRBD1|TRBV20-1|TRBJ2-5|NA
TGCAGTGCTAATTACAGGGGGCAGGCAGAGACCCAGCACTTC
CSANYRGQAETQHF
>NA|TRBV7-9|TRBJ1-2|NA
TGTGCCAGCAGCTTAGTGGGAGGTTCCGCGAATGGCTACACCTTC
CASSLVGGSANGYTF